The source of this TCR beta chain is a study of T cell repertoires in cytomegalovirus infection. TCRdb reprocessed the reads with MiXCR, giving one entry per CDR3 protein. Among roughly 920,000 distinct CDR3 sequences, more than 25% were seen once, and the ten largest hold around an eighth. This clonotype was seen a handful of times. Its specificity is not known. V was pared by 1 base and J by 9 bases, with 13 bases between. Looked up from germline, CDR1 is SEHNR and CDR2 is FQNEAQ (reference sequence). The CDR3 length is 15 residues. This receptor was identified in a human donor in good health (CMV status not recorded). Some clones in this sample may be carry-over from other donors' samples. The source material was cultured CD8+ T cells from PBMCs, sampled from culture after CMV antigen stimulation. J is TRBJ1-6 and V is TRBV7-9; maybe TRBD1 (6 bases). The CDR3 here is CASSLVRGQVSPLHF. DNA of the CDR3: TGTGCCAGCAGCTTAGTCCGGGGGCAGGTTTCACCCCTCCACTTT.